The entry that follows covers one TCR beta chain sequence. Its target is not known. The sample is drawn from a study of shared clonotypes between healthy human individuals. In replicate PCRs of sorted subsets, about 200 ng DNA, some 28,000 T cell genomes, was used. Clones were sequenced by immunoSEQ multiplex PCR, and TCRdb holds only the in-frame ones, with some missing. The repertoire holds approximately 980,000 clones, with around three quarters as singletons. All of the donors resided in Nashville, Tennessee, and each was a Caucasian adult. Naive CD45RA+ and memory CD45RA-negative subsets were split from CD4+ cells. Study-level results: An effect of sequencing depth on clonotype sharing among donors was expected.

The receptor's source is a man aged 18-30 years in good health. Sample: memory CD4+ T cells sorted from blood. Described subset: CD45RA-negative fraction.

DNA for the CDR3: TGTGCCAGCTCAGAAACAGGGGGCGGCTATGGCTACACCTTC. It yields the protein CASSETGGGYGYTF. The chain has TRBV18 and TRBJ1-2; 9 bases line up with TRBD1. The CDR3 sequence is 14 residues long. The junction had 5 bases not matched to a gene; V was cut back by 5 bases and J by 4 bases. CDR1 is KGHSH, CDR2 LQKENI, per germline.